This T cell receptor beta chain was sequenced in a study of OX40 agonist ivuxolimab in advanced cancers. Study information: Ivuxolimab, an agonistic anti-OX40 (CD134) antibody, was given to patients. Overall study results and limits: Which antigen the expanded peripheral T cells recognized is unknown.

V lost 3 bases to trimming and J lost 2 bases, with 14 bases between them. The CDR3 is 15 residues long. Germline V CDR1 and CDR2: WSHSY, SAAADI. As for this clone: Its cognate antigen is unknown.

Blood draws occurred at baseline, cycle 4 day 1, and cycle 7 day 1. TCRdb's copy holds only in-frame clones and misses some; the assay was immunoSEQ multiplex PCR. Of around 94,000 clones listed, roughly nine tenths were seen once; the top ten hold 3% to 4%. Sequencing used CD4+ or CD8+ T cells sorted from blood, obtained in a trial of the OX40 agonist ivuxolimab. The chain couples TRBV10-2 to TRBJ2-7; D not certain. The clonotype comes from an adult with an advanced solid tumor such as melanoma, head and neck, liver or kidney cancer. CDR3 nucleotide sequence: TGCGCCAGCAGTGAAGGTGTGGGCAGCACCTACGAGCAGTACTTC. Encoded protein: CASSEGVGSTYEQYF.